Below are 5 T cell receptor beta chains sequenced from a single sample in a study of blood T cell repertoires in COVID-19. Clones were read by immunoSEQ multiplex PCR, and TCRdb kept only the in-frame ones, dropping some. The sample holds roughly 160,000 clones; over 75% are singletons and the top ten take about 10%. Material: PBMCs or T cells enriched from blood (not recorded which). The receptor set was obtained from a man aged 50 to 60 who had recovered from COVID-19.

The V call is TRBV28, the J call TRBJ1-4; possible D gene TRBD1, 6 bases. This CDR3 is 14 amino acids long. V was trimmed by 6 bases and J by 7 bases, leaving 15 bases between them. The germline V gene has CDR1 MDHEN and CDR2 SYDVKM. The CDR3 spells CASSQDRGGEKLFF. The CDR3 nucleotides read TGTGCCAGCAGCCAGGACAGAGGTGGTGAAAAACTGTTTTTT.

The table lists this clone with a few counts. The CDR3 DNA reads as TGCAGCGTTGTCGAGGAGGGATCCTATGGCTACACCTTC. Protein sequence: CSVVEEGSYGYTF. This rearrangement joins TRBV29-1 to TRBJ1-2; D unresolved. The germline V and J ends were trimmed by 4 bases and 4 bases, with 13 bases remaining between them. The germline V gene encodes CDR1 SQVTM and CDR2 ANQGSEA. This CDR3 has 13 amino acids.

The chain combines TRBV7-8 with TRBJ1-5; maybe TRBD1 (5 bases). CDR1 SGHVS and CDR2 FQNEAQ come from the germline V gene. The ends were cut back, 5 bases at V and 0 bases at J, with 14 bases in the middle. This CDR3 has 16 residues. CDR3 nucleotide sequence: TGTGCCAGCAGCCCAGGACACGTGAATAGCAATCAGCCCCAGCATTTT. Amino acid sequence: CASSPGHVNSNQPQHF.

The chain has TRBV7-6 and TRBJ2-3; TRBD2 aligns across 8 bases. V lost 1 base and J lost 5; bases outside the gene matches: 8. CDR3 length: 16 amino acids. The germline V gene has CDR1 SGHVS and CDR2 FNYEAQ. In nucleotides, the CDR3 is TGTGCCAGCAGCTTAGTCGGTAGCGGGACCAAAGATACGCAGTATTTT. Translated: CASSLVGSGTKDTQYF.

The V and J genes are TRBV19 and TRBJ1-2, with D possibly TRBD1 on 5 matching bases. The CDR3 contains 13 residues. V lost 7 bases and J lost 9, with 18 bases in between. CDR1 LNHDA and CDR2 SQIVND come from the germline V gene (reference sequence). CDR3 DNA sequence: TGTGCCAGTAACCCCAGGTTAGGGGATAGCTACACCTTC. Protein sequence: CASNPRLGDSYTF.